This T cell receptor (beta chain) was retrieved from a study of blood T cells in healthy people across ages. Regarding the study as a whole: Higher diversity, along with more naive CD4+ cells, distinguished long-lived donors from aged donors. Unknown CMV status may confound age-related changes in expanded clones.

The authors ran a second PCR of about 6 to 11 cycles using a sample-barcoded 5' primer and a J-beta primer mix. Via MiXCR, TCRdb re-called the 5' RACE reads, giving one row per CDR3 protein. The table has about a million distinct CDR3 sequences, around 54% seen once. This clonotype was counted a few times. The antigen is undetermined. The germline gives CDR1 DFQATT, CDR2 SNEGSKA (reference sequence). CDR3 length: 14 residues. The extraction recovered at least 5 micrograms of total RNA per sample. The chain carries TRBV20-1 and TRBJ2-4, with a possible D match to TRBD2 (5 bases). The DNA end favors TRBJ2-7, so the J call may be wrong. The sequenced material came from blood. The origin of this receptor is a woman aged 60-70 years in good health. The DNA for the CDR3 is TGCAGTGCTAGAGTCTTCGGGAACCCCTACGAGCAGTACTTC. As protein: CSARVFGNPYEQYF.